One sample yielded the 15 T cell receptor beta chains listed below, sequenced in a study of OX40 agonist ivuxolimab in advanced cancers. The protocol was immunoSEQ multiplex PCR, while the TCRdb copy is restricted to in-frame clones and leaves out a portion. The sample lists fewer than 120,000 clones; roughly nine tenths were seen once. This material consisted of CD4+ or CD8+ T cells sorted from blood, taken in a trial of the OX40 agonist ivuxolimab. The receptors shown here come from an adult with an advanced solid tumor such as melanoma, head and neck, liver or kidney cancer.

V and J are TRBV5-1 and TRBJ2-2, with a tentative D call TRBD2 (6 bases). Germline V gene sequence: CDR1 SGHRS, CDR2 YFSETQ. CDR3 size: 16 residues. Trimming removed 2 bases from V and 6 bases from J, with 17 bases in between. CDR3 sequence (DNA): TGCGCCAGCAGCTTAAGGGTTGACGGAGGGGCCGGGGAGCTGTTTTTT. Translation: CASSLRVDGGAGELFF.

The chain has TRBV7-3 and TRBJ1-1, with D perhaps matching TRBD1 (5 bases). V was shortened by 5 bases and J by 5 bases, with 12 bases between the two germline ends. CDR1 is SGHTA and CDR2 is FQGTGA in the germline V gene. The CDR3 has 13 residues. The CDR3 coding sequence is TGTGCCAGCAGCAAAACAGGAGAGACTGAAGCTTTCTTT. This translates into CASSKTGETEAFF. Together with reference TRBV7-3 and TRBJ1-1, the CDR3 gives the full variable domain: GAGVSQTPSNKVTEKGKYVELRCDPISGHTALYWYRQSLGQGPEFLIYFQGTGAADDSGLPNDRFFAVRPEGSVSTLKIQRTERGDSAVYLCASSKTGETEAFFGQGTRLTVV.

The genes are TRBV28 and TRBJ1-2; no firm D call. CDR3 length equals 14 residues. The germline V gene has CDR1 MDHEN and CDR2 SYDVKM. V dropped 1 base and J dropped 5 bases, with 11 bases sitting between them. The CDR3: CASSLSSVRYGYTF. The CDR3 DNA follows: TGTGCCAGCAGTTTATCCTCGGTTCGGTATGGCTACACCTTC.

The chain couples TRBV19 to TRBJ1-1; D uncertain. The CDR3 totals 14 residues. With 5 bases removed from V and 2 bases from J, the gap between germline ends came to 12 bases. Per the germline V gene, CDR1 is LNHDA and CDR2 is SQIVND (reference sequence). The CDR3 nucleotides read TGTGCCAGTAGTCAGGATTGGGCTAACACTGAAGCTTTCTTT. Encoded protein: CASSQDWANTEAFF.

CDR3 residues: CAISESIPAGTEAFF. In nucleotides, the CDR3 is TGTGCCATCAGTGAGTCGATCCCCGCGGGCACTGAAGCTTTCTTT. V usage is TRBV10-3 and J usage is TRBJ1-1, with unresolved D. The germline V and J ends were trimmed by 0 bases and 4 bases, with 12 bases remaining between them. This CDR3 has 15 amino acids. Germline V lookup: CDR1 ENHRY, CDR2 SYGVKD.

V usage is TRBV11-2 and J usage is TRBJ1-1, with a possible D match to TRBD1 (5 bases). The CDR3 covers 15 residues. In germline, CDR1 is SGHAT, CDR2 FQNNGV. Between the trimmed V and J ends, which lost 3 bases and 0 bases, there was a span of 11 bases. Here the CDR3 reads CASSFSDTLNTEAFF. DNA of the CDR3: TGTGCCAGCAGCTTCTCGGACACCCTGAACACTGAAGCTTTCTTT.

This clone was recorded once. The chain carries TRBV6-1 and TRBJ1-1, with D possibly matching TRBD1 (5 bases). V was cut by 9 bases and J by 1 base, with 15 bases left in between. The CDR3 extends over 14 amino acids. Germline CDR1 is MNHNS and CDR2 is SASEGT. The CDR3 sequence: CASTLGAGNTEAFF. The CDR3 nucleotides read TGTGCCAGTACCTTAGGGGCGGGGAACACTGAAGCTTTCTTT.

This chain joins TRBV27 and TRBJ2-7; 10 bases are a match to TRBD1. Per germline, CDR1 MNHEY and CDR2 SMNVEV (reference sequence). The CDR3 covers 15 residues. V was pared by 5 bases and J by 2 bases, with 6 bases of the junction left unmatched. The CDR3 protein is CASSPSGTGAYEQYF. CDR3 DNA: TGTGCCAGCAGTCCTTCCGGGACAGGGGCCTACGAGCAGTACTTC.

The chain is built from TRBV29-1 and TRBJ2-7; D is perhaps TRBD1 (6 bases). This CDR3 has 13 residues. Trimming took off 6 bases at V and 6 bases at J, with 18 bases between the two ends. Germline CDR1 and CDR2: SQVTM and ANQGSEA. The CDR3 here is CSVDSPGQGEQYF. The CDR3 nucleotides are TGCAGCGTCGATTCCCCGGGACAAGGCGAGCAGTACTTC.

The V and J genes are TRBV7-6 and TRBJ1-4, with 7 bases matching TRBD1. V lost 5 bases to trimming and J lost 14 bases; unmatched junction nucleotides: 11. There are 13 residues in the CDR3. Per the germline V gene, CDR1 is SGHVS and CDR2 is FNYEAQ. As DNA, the CDR3 is TGTGCCAGCAGCCGCCTGACAGGGTCGAAGCTGTTTTTT. Its protein is CASSRLTGSKLFF.

This chain uses TRBV19 with TRBJ1-5; 9 nucleotides line up with TRBD1. Per germline, CDR1 LNHDA and CDR2 SQIVND (reference sequence). After removal of 7 bases from V and 6 bases from J, the junction contained 7 bases not matched to a gene. The length of the CDR3 is 14 residues. The CDR3 DNA is TGTGCCAGTAAGCCGGGACAGGGAACTCAGCCCCAGCATTTT. Translated: CASKPGQGTQPQHF.

This rearrangement joins TRBV5-1 to TRBJ2-1; 9 bases map to TRBD2. The CDR3 loop spans 18 amino acids. Germline assignment: CDR1 SGHRS and CDR2 YFSETQ. V was clipped by 3 bases and J by 4 bases; unmatched bases: 14. In DNA, the CDR3 is TGCGCCAGCAGCTGGCCGGGTGGGCTAGCGGGAACGTACAATGAGCAGTTCTTC. Protein: CASSWPGGLAGTYNEQFF.

The V gene is TRBV9, the J gene TRBJ1-2; tentative D call: TRBD1 (6 bases). The CDR3 runs 15 residues. Trimming pared 0 bases from V and 2 bases from J, leaving 11 bases between. Germline CDR1 reads SGDLS; CDR2 reads YYNGEE. CDR3 region: CASSVVDSGNYGYTF. The CDR3 coding sequence is TGTGCCAGCAGCGTAGTGGACAGTGGGAACTATGGCTACACCTTC.

The chain couples TRBV5-6 to TRBJ2-1; D is perhaps TRBD2 (6 bases). V was cut by 3 bases and J by 4 bases, with 14 bases left in between. The CDR3 is made up of 15 amino acids. Germline CDR1 reads SGHDT; CDR2 reads YYEEEE. This chain's CDR3 is CASSSGDSGYNEQFF. The CDR3 bases are TGTGCCAGCAGCTCCGGCGATAGCGGTTACAATGAGCAGTTCTTC.

V and J are TRBV6-1 and TRBJ2-7; 7 nucleotides line up with TRBD1. Trimming removed 6 bases from V and 5 bases from J; junction bases left unmatched: 7. This CDR3 spans 13 amino acids. The germline V gene encodes CDR1 MNHNS and CDR2 SASEGT. CDR3 sequence reads: CASSFTGVDEQYF. CDR3 sequence (DNA): TGTGCCAGCAGCTTCACAGGGGTAGACGAGCAGTACTTC.